This T cell receptor (beta chain) was observed in a study of cytomegalovirus exposure and HLA in healthy donors. Study-wide context: Inside one of the first data releases sat about 85 million unique TCRs taken from HLA-typed donors.

Germline CDR1 is MNHEY and CDR2 is SMNVEV (reference sequence). The CDR3 consists of 14 residues. Trimming left V 0 bases short and J 7 bases short, with 7 bases between. The PCR contained 60 Vbeta and 13 Jbeta primers. The protocol was immunoSEQ multiplex PCR, while the TCRdb copy is restricted to in-frame clones and leaves out a portion. The sample contains some 200,000 clones, 80% of which appear only once. The sample consisted of PBMCs. J is TRBJ1-6 and V is TRBV27; D unresolved. The TCR sequence derives from a boy aged 5 to 17 in good health and CMV-seronegative. CDR3 residues: CASSLSFRNSPLHF. CDR3 DNA: TGTGCCAGCAGTTTATCGTTCCGGAATTCACCCCTCCACTTT.